Sequencing of this T cell receptor (beta chain) was carried out in a study of quantifying T cell responses using KT2 cells. The overall study: Reverse transcription used primers in the TCR alpha and beta constant regions.

In this sample, this clonotype turned up a few times. A single-stranded UMI oligo with SP2 sequence was ligated to cDNA 3' ends. First-round PCR used 3 to 4 cycles and beta primers RC1.1 and RC1.2 covering TRBC1 and TRBC2. Each CDR3 protein gets one entry after TCRdb re-called the UMI-ligation and nested PCR reads with MiXCR. The repertoire consists of around 44,000 distinct CDR3 sequences, with about 15% occurring once and the leading ten covering over 40%. This CDR3 is 13 amino acids long. The germline V and J ends were trimmed by 4 bases and 0 bases, with 8 bases remaining between them. Germline CDR1 SGHDT, CDR2 YYEEEE.

V is TRBV5-6 and J is TRBJ2-7; D is uncertain. The TCR was taken from a human donor. The sequenced sample consisted of PBMCs spiked with cells of the T cell clone KT2. This CDR3 is CASSLTSSYEQYF. CDR3 nucleotide sequence: TGTGCCAGCAGCCTGACTTCCTCCTACGAGCAGTACTTC.